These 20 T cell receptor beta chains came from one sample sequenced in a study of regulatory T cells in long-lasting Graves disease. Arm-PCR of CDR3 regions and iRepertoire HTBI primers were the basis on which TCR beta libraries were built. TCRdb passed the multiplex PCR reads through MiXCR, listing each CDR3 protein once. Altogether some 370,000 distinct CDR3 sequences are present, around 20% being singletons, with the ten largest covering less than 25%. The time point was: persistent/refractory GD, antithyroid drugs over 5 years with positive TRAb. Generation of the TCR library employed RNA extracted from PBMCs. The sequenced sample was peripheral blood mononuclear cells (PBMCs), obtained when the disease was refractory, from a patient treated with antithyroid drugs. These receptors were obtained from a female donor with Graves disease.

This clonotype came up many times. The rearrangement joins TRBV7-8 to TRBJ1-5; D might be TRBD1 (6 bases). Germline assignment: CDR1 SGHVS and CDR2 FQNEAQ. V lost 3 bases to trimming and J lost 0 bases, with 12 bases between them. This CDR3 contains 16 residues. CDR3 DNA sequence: TGTGCCAGCAGCTTGACAGGTGCTTATAGCAATCAGCCCCAGCATTTT. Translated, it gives CASSLTGAYSNQPQHF.

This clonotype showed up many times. The chain's CDR3 is CASRFDGQGGKNTEAFF. Written as DNA, the CDR3 is TGTGCCAGCAGATTCGATGGACAGGGGGGGAAGAACACTGAAGCTTTCTTT. The V call is TRBV2, the J call TRBJ1-1, with TRBD1 identical over 10 bases. V shed 6 bases, J shed 1 base, and the junction held 11 bases outside the gene matches. The CDR3 covers 17 residues. Germline CDR1 reads SNHLY; CDR2 reads FYNNEI.

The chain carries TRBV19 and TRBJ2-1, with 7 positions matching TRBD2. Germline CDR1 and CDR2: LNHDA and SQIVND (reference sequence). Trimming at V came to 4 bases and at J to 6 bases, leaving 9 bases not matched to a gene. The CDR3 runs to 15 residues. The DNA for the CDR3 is TGTGCCAGTAGTACCGGCCGGGAGGTGACCAATGAGCAGTTCTTC. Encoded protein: CASSTGREVTNEQFF.

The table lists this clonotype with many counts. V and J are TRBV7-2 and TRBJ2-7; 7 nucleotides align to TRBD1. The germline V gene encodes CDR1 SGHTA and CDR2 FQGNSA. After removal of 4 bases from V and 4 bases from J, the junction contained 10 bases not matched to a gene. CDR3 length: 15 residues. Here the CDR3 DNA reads TGTGCCAGCAGCTCTCAGGGGGTACCAATGTACGAGCAGTACTTC. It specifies CASSSQGVPMYEQYF.

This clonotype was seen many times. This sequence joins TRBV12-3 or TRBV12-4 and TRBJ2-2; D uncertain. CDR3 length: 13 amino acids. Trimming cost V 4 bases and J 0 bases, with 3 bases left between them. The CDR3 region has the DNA TGTGCCAGCAGTTGGGCGAACACCGGGGAGCTGTTTTTT. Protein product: CASSWANTGELFF.

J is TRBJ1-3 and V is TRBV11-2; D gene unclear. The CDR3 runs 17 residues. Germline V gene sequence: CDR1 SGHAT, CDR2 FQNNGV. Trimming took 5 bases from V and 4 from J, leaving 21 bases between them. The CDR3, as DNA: TGTGCCAGCAGCGGACGCCCGGGAGTCACTGGAGGAAACACCATATATTTT. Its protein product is CASSGRPGVTGGNTIYF.

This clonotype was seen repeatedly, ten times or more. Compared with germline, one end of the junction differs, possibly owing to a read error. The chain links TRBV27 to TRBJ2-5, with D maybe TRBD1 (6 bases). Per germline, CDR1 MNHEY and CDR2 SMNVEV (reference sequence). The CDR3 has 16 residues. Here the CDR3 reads CASWTGTTPSQETQYF. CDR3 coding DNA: TGTGCCAGCTGGACCGGGACAACCCCTAGCCAAGAGACCCAATACTTC.

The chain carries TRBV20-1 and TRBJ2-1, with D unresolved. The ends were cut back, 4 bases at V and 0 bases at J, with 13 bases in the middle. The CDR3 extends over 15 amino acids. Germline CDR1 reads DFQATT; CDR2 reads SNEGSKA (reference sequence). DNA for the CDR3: TGCAGTGCTATACGTCACGGCTCCTCCTACAATGAGCAGTTCTTC. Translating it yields CSAIRHGSSYNEQFF.

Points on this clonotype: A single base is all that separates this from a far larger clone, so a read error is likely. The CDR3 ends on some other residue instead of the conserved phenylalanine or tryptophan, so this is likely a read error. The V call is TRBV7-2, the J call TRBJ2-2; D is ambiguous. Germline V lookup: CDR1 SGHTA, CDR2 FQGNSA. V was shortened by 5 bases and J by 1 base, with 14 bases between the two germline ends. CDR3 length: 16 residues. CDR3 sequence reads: CASSPVVVLNTGELFS. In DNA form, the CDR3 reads TGTGCCAGCAGCCCCGTCGTAGTCCTGAACACCGGGGAGCTGTTTTCT.

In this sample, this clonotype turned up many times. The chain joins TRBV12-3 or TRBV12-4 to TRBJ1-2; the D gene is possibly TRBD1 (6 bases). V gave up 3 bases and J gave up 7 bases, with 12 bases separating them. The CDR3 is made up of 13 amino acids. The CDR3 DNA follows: TGTGCCAGCAGTTTGGACAGAAGTTCTGGCTACACCTTC. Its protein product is CASSLDRSSGYTF.

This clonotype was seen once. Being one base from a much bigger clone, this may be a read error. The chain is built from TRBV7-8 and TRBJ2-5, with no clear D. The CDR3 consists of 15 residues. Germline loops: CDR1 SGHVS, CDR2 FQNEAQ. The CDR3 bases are TGTGCCAGCCGCTTGGTCGTGTTTGTTGGAGAGACCCAGTACTTC. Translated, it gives CASRLVVFVGETQYF. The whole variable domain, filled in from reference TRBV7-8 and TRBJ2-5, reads GAGVSQSPRYKVAKRGQDVALRCDPISGHVSLFWYQQALGQGPEFLTYFQNEAQLDKSGLPSDRFFAERPEGSVSTLKIQRTQQEDSAVYLCASRLVVFVGETQYFGPGTRLLVL.

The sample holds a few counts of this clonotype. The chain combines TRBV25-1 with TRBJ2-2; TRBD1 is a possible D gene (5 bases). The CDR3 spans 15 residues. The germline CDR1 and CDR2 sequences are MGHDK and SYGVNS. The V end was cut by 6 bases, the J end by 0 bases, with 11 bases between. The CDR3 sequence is CASRPPGSNTGELFF. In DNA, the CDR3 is TGTGCCAGCAGGCCCCCAGGGTCGAACACCGGGGAGCTGTTTTTT.

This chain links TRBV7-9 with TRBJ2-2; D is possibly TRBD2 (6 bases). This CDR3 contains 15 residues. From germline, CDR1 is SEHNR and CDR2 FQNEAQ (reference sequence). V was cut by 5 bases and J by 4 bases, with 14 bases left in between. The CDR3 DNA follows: TGTGCCAGCAGCCCTCGACCCGGGGGCACCGGGGAGCTGTTTTTT. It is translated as CASSPRPGGTGELFF.

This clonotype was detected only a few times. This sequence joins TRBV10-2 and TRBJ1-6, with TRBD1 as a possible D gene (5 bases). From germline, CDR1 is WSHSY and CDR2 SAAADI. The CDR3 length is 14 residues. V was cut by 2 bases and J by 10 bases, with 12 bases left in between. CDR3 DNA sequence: TGCGCCAGCAGTGAGCAGCGCGGGGGGTCACCCCTCCACTTT. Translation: CASSEQRGGSPLHF.

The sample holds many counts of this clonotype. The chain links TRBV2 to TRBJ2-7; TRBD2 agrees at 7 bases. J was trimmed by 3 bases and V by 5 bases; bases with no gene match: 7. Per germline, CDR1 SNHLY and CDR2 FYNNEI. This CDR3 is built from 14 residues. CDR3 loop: CASSSPGEGYEQYF. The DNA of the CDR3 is TGTGCCAGCAGTTCCCCGGGGGAGGGCTACGAGCAGTACTTC.

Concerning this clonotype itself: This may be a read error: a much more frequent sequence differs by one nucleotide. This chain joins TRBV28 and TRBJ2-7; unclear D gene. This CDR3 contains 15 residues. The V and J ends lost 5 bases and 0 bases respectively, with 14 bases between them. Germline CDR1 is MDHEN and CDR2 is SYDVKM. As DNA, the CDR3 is TGTGCCAGCAGTCCCAGACGGGTGGCCTCCTACGAGCAGTACTTC. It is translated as CASSPRRVASYEQYF.

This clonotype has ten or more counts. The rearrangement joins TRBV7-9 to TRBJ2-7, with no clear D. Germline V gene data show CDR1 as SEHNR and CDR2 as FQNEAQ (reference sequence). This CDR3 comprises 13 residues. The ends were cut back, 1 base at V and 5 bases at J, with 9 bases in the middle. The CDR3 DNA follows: TGTGCCAGCAGCTTAGGTGTAGGGAACGAGCAGTACTTC. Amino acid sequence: CASSLGVGNEQYF.

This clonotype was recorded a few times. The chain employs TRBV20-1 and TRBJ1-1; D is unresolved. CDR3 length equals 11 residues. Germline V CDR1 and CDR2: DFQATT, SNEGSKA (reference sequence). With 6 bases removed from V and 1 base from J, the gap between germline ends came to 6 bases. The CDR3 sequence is CSAGENTEAFF. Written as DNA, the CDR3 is TGCAGTGCCGGGGAGAACACTGAAGCTTTCTTT.

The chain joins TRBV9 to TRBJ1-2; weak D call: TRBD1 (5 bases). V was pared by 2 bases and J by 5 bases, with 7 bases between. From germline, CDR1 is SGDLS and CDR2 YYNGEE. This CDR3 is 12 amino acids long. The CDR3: CASSVGTYGYTF. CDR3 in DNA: TGTGCCAGCAGCGTTGGGACTTATGGCTACACCTTC.

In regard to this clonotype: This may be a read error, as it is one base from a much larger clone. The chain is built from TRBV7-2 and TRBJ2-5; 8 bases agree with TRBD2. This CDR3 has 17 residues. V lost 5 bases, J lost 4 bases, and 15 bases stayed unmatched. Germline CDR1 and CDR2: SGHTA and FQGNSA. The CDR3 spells CASSRVRLAGSTETQYF. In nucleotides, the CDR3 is TGTGCCAGCAGCAGAGTTAGGCTAGCGGGCTCCACAGAGACCCAGTACTTC.